This record looks at one T cell receptor (beta chain) sequence and its context. Produced via immunoSEQ multiplex PCR; TCRdb's table is partial and in-frame only. The sample comprises 10,000 to 15,000 clones, about four fifths of which are singletons, and around a quarter rests with the top ten. The data derive from a study of PD-1 blockade in classical Hodgkin lymphoma. Every patient relapsed after autologous stem cell transplantation, and brentuximab vedotin exposure varied. The sequenced sample was peripheral blood mononuclear cells (PBMCs), obtained at baseline. This receptor was obtained from a human donor with classical Hodgkin lymphoma.

The CDR3 sequence is CASSTSQRAPSGDTEAFF. The CDR3 DNA sequence: TGTGCCAGCAGCACCAGCCAGAGGGCTCCCTCCGGGGACACTGAAGCTTTCTTT. The chain has TRBV9 and TRBJ1-1; D gene unclear. CDR1 is SGDLS and CDR2 is YYNGEE in the germline V gene. The V end was cut by 4 bases, the J end by 3 bases, with 25 bases between. This CDR3 is 18 amino acids long. Complete variable domain (other parts from reference TRBV9 and TRBJ1-1): DSGVTQTPKHLITATGQRVTLRCSPRSGDLSVYWYQQSLDQGLQFLIQYYNGEERAKGNILERFSAQQFPDLHSELNLSSLELGDSALYFCASSTSQRAPSGDTEAFFGQGTRLTVV.